This TCR beta chain is from a study of blood T cell repertoires in COVID-19. About the research overall: From T cells, B-cell-depleted T cells, or PBMCs came the material, which was cDNA or gDNA.

Per the original methods: Researchers report that nucleated cell counts were estimated from reference gene primer amplification. The repertoire was sequenced with immunoSEQ multiplex PCR; TCRdb's copy has only in-frame clones and lacks some. The V and J calls and clone size are taken from that table; D and trimming were inferred from the DNA. The profile shows 90,000 to 120,000 clones, 89% of them singletons. With respect to this clone: Distinct nucleotide sequences in the sample also encode this CDR3.

The receptor comes from a man in his forties or fifties with active or convalescent COVID-19. The sequenced sample consisted of peripheral blood.

The CDR3 sequence: CASSLLAEQFF. As DNA, the CDR3 is TGTGCCAGCAGTTTATTGGCCGAGCAGTTCTTC. The V and J genes are TRBV28 and TRBJ2-1, with no clear D. Trimming removed 1 base at V and 10 bases at J, with 5 bases between. Germline V gives CDR1 MDHEN, CDR2 SYDVKM. The CDR3 sequence is 11 residues long.